These 20 T cell receptor beta chains were sequenced from one sample in a study of cytomegalovirus exposure and HLA in healthy donors. Assay used: immunoSEQ multiplex PCR; TCRdb lists only in-frame clones, some missing. The repertoire holds approximately 200,000 clones, about nine tenths seen once, with 0.8% to 1.2% in the top ten. Input material: PBMCs. The origin of the receptors is a woman aged 18-29 years in good health and CMV-seronegative.

J is TRBJ2-3 and V is TRBV11-3; possibly TRBD1 for D (6 bases). CDR1 SGHNT and CDR2 YENEEA come from the germline V gene. V lost 0 bases to trimming and J lost 5 bases, with 15 bases between them. The CDR3 runs to 16 residues. CDR3 DNA sequence: TGTGCCAGCAGCTTAGACAGGCAGGGGCGAGGAGATACGCAGTATTTT. Translating it yields CASSLDRQGRGDTQYF.

This clone was recorded once. The chain recombines TRBV19 with TRBJ2-7, with TRBD1 matching over 11 bases. Trimming removed 3 bases from V and 5 bases from J; junction bases left unmatched: 3. Germline CDR1 and CDR2: LNHDA and SQIVND (reference sequence). This CDR3 has 14 residues. CDR3 sequence (DNA): TGTGCCAGTAGTATCGGACAGGGGGCCCACGAGCAGTACTTC. It encodes CASSIGQGAHEQYF.

The gene calls are TRBV6-1 and TRBJ1-3; D is uncertain. V shed 6 bases and J shed 0 bases, with 6 bases lying between them. This CDR3 is built from 13 residues. CDR1 is MNHNS and CDR2 is SASEGT in the germline V gene. The CDR3 loop is CASRPSSGNTIYF. The CDR3 DNA reads TGTGCCAGCAGGCCGAGCTCTGGAAACACCATATATTTT.

V usage is TRBV7-3 and J usage is TRBJ2-2, with D hard to call. CDR1 and CDR2 (germline): SGHTA, FQGTGA. Trimming removed 5 bases from V and 4 bases from J, with 11 bases in between. The CDR3 is 14 amino acids. CDR3 nucleotide sequence: TGTGCCAGCAGCCCCCCGACTGCCACCGGGGAGCTGTTTTTT. It codes for CASSPPTATGELFF.

This rearrangement joins TRBV6-6 to TRBJ1-4, with D unclear. Trimming took off 2 bases at V and 7 bases at J, with 5 bases between the two ends. Germline V lookup: CDR1 MNHNY, CDR2 SVGAGI (reference sequence). The CDR3 extends over 12 amino acids. The CDR3 region has the DNA TGTGCCAGCAGTTACATCGGTGAAAAACTGTTTTTT. It is translated as CASSYIGEKLFF.

V usage is TRBV7-6 and J usage is TRBJ1-3; possible D gene TRBD1, 5 bases. Germline loops: CDR1 SGHVS, CDR2 FNYEAQ. This CDR3 contains 15 residues. V was pared by 4 bases and J by 1 base, with 11 bases between. CDR3 amino acids: CASSSAQGSGNTIYF. The DNA of the CDR3 is TGTGCCAGCAGCTCCGCCCAGGGTTCTGGAAACACCATATATTTT.

The CDR3 protein is CASSAGQGRGETQYF. The CDR3 DNA is TGTGCCAGCAGCGCCGGACAGGGGCGGGGGGAGACCCAGTACTTC. The chain is built from TRBV9 and TRBJ2-5; 9 bases fit TRBD1. This CDR3 spans 15 amino acids. Per the germline V gene, CDR1 is SGDLS and CDR2 is YYNGEE. Unmatched junction bases numbered 8, after V lost 3 bases and J lost 5 bases.

The chain has TRBV7-9 and TRBJ1-3; D remains ambiguous. Germline V gene data show CDR1 as SEHNR and CDR2 as FQNEAQ (reference sequence). V was cut by 5 bases and J by 1 base, with 9 bases left in between. The CDR3 has 14 amino acids. The CDR3 protein is CASSPRVSGNTIYF. CDR3 in DNA: TGTGCCAGCAGCCCGCGGGTGTCTGGAAACACCATATATTTT.

The gene calls are TRBV10-3 and TRBJ1-1; 8 bases agree with TRBD1. The CDR3 length is 15 residues. Germline trimming cut 6 bases from V and 1 base from J; bases unmatched to any gene: 7. Germline V CDR1 and CDR2: ENHRY, SYGVKD. The CDR3 bases are TGTGCCATCAGGGCCAAACAGGGGGAGAACACTGAAGCTTTCTTT. This codes for CAIRAKQGENTEAFF.

This clone was observed once. The chain links TRBV5-1 to TRBJ2-7; 9 bases fit TRBD1. CDR3 length equals 16 residues. The junction had 7 bases not matched to a gene; V was cut back by 1 base and J by 2 bases. The germline V gene encodes CDR1 SGHRS and CDR2 YFSETQ. The CDR3 loop reads CASSLFGTGRAYEQYF. The CDR3, as DNA: TGCGCCAGCAGCTTGTTTGGGACAGGGAGAGCCTACGAGCAGTACTTC.

V and J are TRBV19 and TRBJ1-4; weak D call: TRBD1 (5 bases). Germline assignment: CDR1 LNHDA and CDR2 SQIVND (reference sequence). Trimming stripped 2 bases from V and 5 bases from J, with 9 bases between. This CDR3 comprises 14 residues. CDR3 DNA sequence: TGTGCCAGTAGTATAAGACAGTCCAATGAAAAACTGTTTTTT. It is translated as CASSIRQSNEKLFF.

CDR3 in amino acids: CASTDEGFSGANVLTF. DNA of the CDR3: TGTGCCAGCACAGATGAGGGCTTTTCTGGGGCCAACGTCCTGACTTTC. The J gene is TRBJ2-6, the V gene TRBV28; D is possibly TRBD2 (5 bases). CDR1 is MDHEN, CDR2 SYDVKM, per germline. CDR3 length: 16 residues. Trimming removed 7 bases at V and 1 base at J, with 14 bases between.

This chain uses TRBV19 with TRBJ1-5, with 8 bases matching TRBD1. This CDR3 region has 15 residues. The germline CDR1 and CDR2 sequences are LNHDA and SQIVND (reference sequence). V trimming: 3 bases; J trimming: 7 bases; junction bases outside the gene matches: 8. Here the CDR3 DNA reads TGTGCCAGTAGTATCATTACAGGGGGTGACCAGCCCCAGCATTTT. This encodes CASSIITGGDQPQHF.

The chain joins TRBV29-1 to TRBJ2-7; D is possibly TRBD2 (6 bases). The CDR3 spans 14 residues. V lost 6 bases and J 3 bases, leaving 18 bases between the germline ends. Germline values: CDR1 SQVTM, CDR2 ANQGSEA. In nucleotides, the CDR3 is TGCAGCGTCAGGGCCGGGGGAAATCGCTACGAGCAGTACTTC. The encoded protein is CSVRAGGNRYEQYF.

The chain uses TRBV9 and TRBJ2-2; D is possibly TRBD2 (5 bases). Germline-derived CDR1 and CDR2 are SGDLS and YYNGEE. With 0 bases removed from V and 2 bases from J, the gap between germline ends came to 8 bases. CDR3 length: 15 amino acids. The CDR3 bases are TGTGCCAGCAGCGTAGCGGGATCCAACACCGGGGAGCTGTTTTTT. Its translation: CASSVAGSNTGELFF.

The chain uses TRBV6-6 and TRBJ2-1, with TRBD1 matching 7 bases. With V trimmed by 10 bases and J by 5 bases, 11 bases remained unmatched. Germline V CDR1 and CDR2: MNHNY, SVGAGI (reference sequence). The CDR3 totals 14 residues. CDR3 bases: TGTGCCACTTATCAGGACAGGCGCAACAATGAGCAGTTCTTC. It is translated as CATYQDRRNNEQFF.

This CDR3 reads CASSQQGQGNTGELFF. The CDR3, as DNA: TGCGCCAGCAGCCAACAGGGGCAGGGAAACACCGGGGAGCTGTTTTTT. The chain combines TRBV5-1 with TRBJ2-2, with TRBD1 matching 7 bases. V was clipped by 4 bases and J by 2 bases; unmatched bases: 8. The CDR3 spans 16 residues. Per germline, CDR1 SGHRS and CDR2 YFSETQ.

V gene TRBV6-4 combines with J gene TRBJ2-7; the D gene is possibly TRBD1 (5 bases). V shed 10 bases and J shed 2 bases, with 12 bases lying between them. Germline CDR1 reads MRHNA; CDR2 reads SNTAGT. The CDR3 contains 12 residues. CDR3 sequence: CANPTAPYEQYF. The CDR3 coding sequence is TGTGCCAACCCGACAGCGCCCTACGAGCAGTACTTC.

The chain couples TRBV6-5 to TRBJ1-5; 7 nucleotides agree with TRBD1. The ends lost 4 bases at V and 7 bases at J; junction bases unmatched: 10. CDR3 length equals 15 residues. Germline loops: CDR1 MNHEY, CDR2 SVGAGI. DNA for the CDR3: TGTGCCAGCAGTTCGTTACAGGGGCGAGGGCAGCCCCAGCATTTT. This encodes CASSSLQGRGQPQHF.

The rearrangement joins TRBV28 to TRBJ1-2, with D uncertain. Trimming pared 6 bases from V and 2 bases from J, leaving 7 bases between. Germline-derived CDR1 and CDR2 are MDHEN and SYDVKM. CDR3 size: 12 residues. The CDR3 DNA is TGTGCCAGCAGGCACAGAAACTATGGCTACACCTTC. Translation gives CASRHRNYGYTF.